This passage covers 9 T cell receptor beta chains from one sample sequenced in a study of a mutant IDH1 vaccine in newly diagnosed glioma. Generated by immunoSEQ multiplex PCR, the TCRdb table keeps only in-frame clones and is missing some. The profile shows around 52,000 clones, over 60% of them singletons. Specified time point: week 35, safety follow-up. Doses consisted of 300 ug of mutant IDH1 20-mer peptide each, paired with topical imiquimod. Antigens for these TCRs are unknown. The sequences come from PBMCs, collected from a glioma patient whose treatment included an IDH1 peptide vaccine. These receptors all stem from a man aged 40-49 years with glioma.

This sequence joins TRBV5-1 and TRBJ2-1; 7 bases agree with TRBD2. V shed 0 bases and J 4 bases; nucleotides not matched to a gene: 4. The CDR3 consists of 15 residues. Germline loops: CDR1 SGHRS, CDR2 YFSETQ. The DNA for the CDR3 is TGCGCCAGCAGCTTGGTGACTAGCCGGTACAATGAGCAGTTCTTC. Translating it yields CASSLVTSRYNEQFF.

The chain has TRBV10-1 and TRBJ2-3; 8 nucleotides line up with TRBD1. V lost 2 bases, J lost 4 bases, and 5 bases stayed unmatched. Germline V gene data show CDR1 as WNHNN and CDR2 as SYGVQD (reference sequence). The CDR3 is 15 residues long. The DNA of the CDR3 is TGCGCCAGCAGTGAGGGACAGGGATTACCAGATACGCAGTATTTT. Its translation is CASSEGQGLPDTQYF.

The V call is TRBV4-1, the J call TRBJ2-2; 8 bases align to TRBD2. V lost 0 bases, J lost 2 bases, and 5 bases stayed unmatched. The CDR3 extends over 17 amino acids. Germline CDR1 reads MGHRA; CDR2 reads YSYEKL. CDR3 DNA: TGCGCCAGCAGCCAAGACGGGGCGGGAGGTAACACCGGGGAGCTGTTTTTT. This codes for CASSQDGAGGNTGELFF.

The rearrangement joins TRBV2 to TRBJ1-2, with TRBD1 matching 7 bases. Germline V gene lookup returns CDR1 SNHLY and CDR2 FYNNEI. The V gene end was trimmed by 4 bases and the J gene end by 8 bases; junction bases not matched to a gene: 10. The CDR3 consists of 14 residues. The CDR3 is CASSALTGVGGYTF. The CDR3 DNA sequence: TGTGCCAGCAGTGCTCTTACAGGGGTAGGCGGCTACACCTTC.

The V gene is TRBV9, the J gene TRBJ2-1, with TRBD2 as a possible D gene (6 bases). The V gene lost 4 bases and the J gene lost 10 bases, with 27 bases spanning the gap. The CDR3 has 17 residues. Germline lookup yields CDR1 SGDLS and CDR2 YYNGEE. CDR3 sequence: CASSPTHRVAESGEQFF. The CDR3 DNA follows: TGTGCCAGCAGCCCAACCCACCGGGTAGCGGAGTCAGGGGAGCAGTTCTTC.

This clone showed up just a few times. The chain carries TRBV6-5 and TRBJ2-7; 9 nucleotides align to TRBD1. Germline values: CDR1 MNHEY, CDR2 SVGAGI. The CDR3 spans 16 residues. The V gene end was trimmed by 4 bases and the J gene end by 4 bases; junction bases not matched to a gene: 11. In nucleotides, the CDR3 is TGTGCCAGCAGTTTTGGCGGGACAGGGACCAGTTACGAGCAGTACTTC. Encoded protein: CASSFGGTGTSYEQYF.

This CDR3 is CASSPGGVNTEAFF. CDR3 in DNA: TGTGCCAGCAGCCCTGGGGGAGTGAACACTGAAGCTTTCTTT. V gene TRBV7-9 combines with J gene TRBJ1-1; D possibly corresponds to TRBD1 (5 bases). The V gene's germline CDR1 is SEHNR and CDR2 FQNEAQ (reference sequence). Trimming took off 5 bases at V and 0 bases at J, with 10 bases between the two ends. The CDR3 covers 14 residues.

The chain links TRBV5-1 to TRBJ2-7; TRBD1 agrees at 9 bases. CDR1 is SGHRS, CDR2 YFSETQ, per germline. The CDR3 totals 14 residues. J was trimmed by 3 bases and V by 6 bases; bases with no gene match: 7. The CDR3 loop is CASIERTGDYEQYF. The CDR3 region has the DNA TGCGCCAGCATCGAGAGGACAGGGGACTACGAGCAGTACTTC.

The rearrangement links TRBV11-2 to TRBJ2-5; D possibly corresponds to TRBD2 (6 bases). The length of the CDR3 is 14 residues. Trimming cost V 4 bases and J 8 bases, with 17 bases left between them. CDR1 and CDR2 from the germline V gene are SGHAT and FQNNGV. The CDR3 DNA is TGTGCCAGCAGCTCACCACCACTAGCTAAAACCCAGTACTTC. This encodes CASSSPPLAKTQYF.